These T cell receptor beta chains were read from a single sample in a study of blood T cell repertoires in COVID-19. Sequencing was performed with immunoSEQ multiplex PCR; in TCRdb, only in-frame clones are kept and a portion is missing. The repertoire includes approximately 190,000 clones, about 88% of them detected once, and roughly 25% sits in the top ten. Sample: PBMCs or T cells enriched from blood (not recorded which). The receptors come from a woman aged 35 to 49 in a cohort exposed to, infected with or recovered from COVID-19 (not recorded which). Each CDR3 is given with its conserved first and last residue. A D gene is named only where the DNA matches it firmly. Some rows have no size entry. The others give once, few or many, or a class for an expanded clone.

V	J	size	D	CDR3	DNA
TRBV5-1	TRBJ1-1	.	.	CASSLVREAFF	TGCGCCAGCAGCTTGGTCCGTGAAGCTTTCTTT
TRBV3-1/TRBV3-2	TRBJ2-5	.	TRBD1	CASSQDGHYRGSQETQYF	TGTGCCAGCAGCCAAGATGGACACTACAGGGGCTCCCAAGAGACCCAGTACTTC
TRBV3-1/TRBV3-2	TRBJ1-3	.	.	CASSLIGNTIYF	TGTGCCAGCAGCCTCATCGGAAACACCATATATTTT
TRBV5-1	TRBJ1-1	.	TRBD1	CASSSGQGGYTEAFF	TGCGCCAGCAGCAGTGGACAGGGGGGGTACACTGAAGCTTTCTTT
TRBV19	TRBJ2-3	.	.	CASSTLTKASTDTQYF	TGTGCCAGTAGTACCCTGACTAAAGCTAGCACAGATACGCAGTATTTT
TRBV5-1	TRBJ2-3	.	TRBD2	CASSLDRAGGRTDTQYF	TGCGCCAGCAGCTTGGACAGAGCGGGGGGGCGCACAGATACGCAGTATTTT
TRBV6-5	TRBJ1-5	.	TRBD1	CASSIDRARTQPQHF	TGTGCCAGCAGCATTGACAGGGCCCGCACTCAGCCCCAGCATTTT
TRBV7-9	TRBJ2-3	.	TRBD1	CASSLGDRESTDTQYF	TGTGCCAGCAGCTTGGGGGACAGGGAAAGCACAGATACGCAGTATTTT
TRBV7-2	TRBJ2-2	once	TRBD2	CASSLRLAGGDTGELFF	TGTGCCAGCAGCTTAAGACTAGCGGGAGGGGACACCGGGGAGCTGTTTTTT
TRBV10-3	TRBJ2-1	.	TRBD2	CAISEWGEGNEQFF	TGTGCCATCAGTGAATGGGGGGAGGGGAATGAGCAGTTCTTC
TRBV18	TRBJ2-2	medium-sized	TRBD2	CASSPPISGSGGELFF	TGTGCCAGCTCACCACCGATTAGCGGGAGTGGCGGGGAGCTGTTTTTT
TRBV24-1	TRBJ2-7	many	TRBD1	CATSGSDRGLGEQYF	TGTGCCACCAGTGGCAGCGACAGGGGGCTAGGAGAGCAGTACTTC
TRBV5-1	TRBJ1-1	.	TRBD1	CASSSPGQEPVNTEAFF	TGCGCCAGCAGCTCCCCAGGACAGGAGCCAGTGAACACTGAAGCTTTCTTT
TRBV30	TRBJ2-3	once	TRBD1	CAGGRGRVTDTQYF	TGTGCCGGAGGCAGGGGGCGGGTAACAGATACGCAGTATTTT
TRBV27	TRBJ2-7	.	TRBD1	CASSYRTGVYEQYF	TGTGCCAGCAGTTACCGGACAGGCGTCTACGAGCAGTACTTC
TRBV28	TRBJ1-2	.	TRBD1	CASGQGLFGYTF	TGTGCCAGTGGACAGGGACTTTTTGGCTACACCTTC
TRBV15	TRBJ2-2	.	TRBD1	CATSRGSRTGHTGELFF	TGTGCCACCAGCAGGGGGAGTAGGACAGGACACACCGGGGAGCTGTTTTTT
TRBV10-3	TRBJ2-7	.	.	CAISGTAHYEQYF	TGTGCCATCAGCGGGACTGCCCACTACGAGCAGTACTTC
TRBV7-9	TRBJ2-7	.	TRBD2	CASRGVAGSYEQYF	TGTGCCAGCCGTGGGGTAGCGGGGAGCTACGAGCAGTACTTC
TRBV5-6	TRBJ2-1	.	.	CASSLARNVNEQFF	TGTGCCAGCAGCTTGGCGAGGAATGTCAATGAGCAGTTCTTC
TRBV4-1	TRBJ1-5	.	.	CASSPTGRAPSNQPQHF	TGCGCCAGCAGCCCCACCGGCAGGGCGCCCAGCAATCAGCCCCAGCATTTT
TRBV5-8	TRBJ1-1	.	.	CASSVTRVEAFF	TGTGCCAGCAGCGTGACCCGGGTTGAGGCTTTCTTT
TRBV7-2	TRBJ1-1	.	.	CASSFTGIGTEAFF	TGTGCCAGCAGCTTCACAGGGATAGGCACTGAAGCTTTCTTT
TRBV30	TRBJ2-7	.	.	CAWTSLTAYEQYF	TGTGCCTGGACGTCCCTAACGGCCTACGAGCAGTACTTC
TRBV27	TRBJ2-1	.	TRBD2	CASSLQRDLGDEQFF	TGTGCCAGCAGTTTACAGCGGGACTTAGGGGATGAGCAGTTCTTC
TRBV6-5	TRBJ1-6	many	TRBD1	CASSYAGQGYNSPLHF	TGTGCCAGCAGTTACGCGGGACAGGGGTATAATTCACCCCTCCACTTT
TRBV11-1	TRBJ1-1	.	TRBD1	CASSLAKGTVNTEAFF	TGTGCCAGCAGCTTAGCGAAAGGGACAGTGAACACTGAAGCTTTCTTT
TRBV27	TRBJ1-6	.	TRBD1	CASSHTQGLLSSPLHF	TGTGCCAGCAGTCACACACAGGGGCTTTTGAGTTCACCCCTCCACTTT
TRBV12-5	TRBJ2-5	once	.	CASGLGTGRETQYF	TGTGCTAGTGGTTTGGGAACAGGGAGAGAGACCCAGTACTTC
TRBV7-6	TRBJ2-5	.	.	CASSLVPGLSETQYF	TGTGCCAGCAGCTTAGTGCCAGGCCTCAGCGAGACCCAGTACTTC
TRBV19	TRBJ2-1	.	.	CASSIALLRGANNEQFF	TGTGCCAGTAGTATCGCCCTCCTCCGGGGAGCCAACAATGAGCAGTTCTTC
TRBV12-2	TRBJ1-6	once	.	CASRLAKLGGQGNPYNSPLHF	TGTGCAAGTCGCTTAGCGAAGTTGGGAGGACAGGGGAACCCCTATAATTCACCCCTCCACTTT
TRBV5-8	TRBJ1-3	.	.	CASSLRGGNTIYF	TGTGCCAGCAGCTTGCGGGGGGGAAACACCATATATTTT
TRBV15	TRBJ1-2	.	.	CATSRDFVGRRRNYGYTF	TGTGCCACCAGCAGAGATTTTGTGGGCAGGCGAAGAAACTATGGCTACACCTTC
TRBV7-2	TRBJ2-7	once	.	CASSSGTGDYEQYF	TGTGCCAGCAGCTCCGGGACTGGGGACTACGAGCAGTACTTC
TRBV15	TRBJ1-6	.	.	CATSRIPRRQDDSPLHF	TGTGCCACCAGCAGGATACCTCGGAGACAGGATGATTCACCCCTCCACTTT
TRBV27	TRBJ1-4	.	.	CASSLKSQGLEKLFF	TGTGCCAGCAGTTTAAAATCGCAGGGACTTGAAAAACTGTTTTTT
TRBV30	TRBJ2-5	once	TRBD1	CAWSAKRDRGQETQYF	TGTGCCTGGAGTGCAAAAAGGGACAGGGGCCAAGAGACCCAGTACTTC
TRBV16	TRBJ2-7	few	TRBD1	CASSHLHSGTASYEQYF	TGTGCCAGCAGCCACCTACATTCCGGGACAGCTTCCTACGAGCAGTACTTC
TRBV10-3	TRBJ1-1	.	.	CAISGGVGTEAFF	TGTGCCATCAGTGGGGGGGTCGGGACTGAAGCTTTCTTT